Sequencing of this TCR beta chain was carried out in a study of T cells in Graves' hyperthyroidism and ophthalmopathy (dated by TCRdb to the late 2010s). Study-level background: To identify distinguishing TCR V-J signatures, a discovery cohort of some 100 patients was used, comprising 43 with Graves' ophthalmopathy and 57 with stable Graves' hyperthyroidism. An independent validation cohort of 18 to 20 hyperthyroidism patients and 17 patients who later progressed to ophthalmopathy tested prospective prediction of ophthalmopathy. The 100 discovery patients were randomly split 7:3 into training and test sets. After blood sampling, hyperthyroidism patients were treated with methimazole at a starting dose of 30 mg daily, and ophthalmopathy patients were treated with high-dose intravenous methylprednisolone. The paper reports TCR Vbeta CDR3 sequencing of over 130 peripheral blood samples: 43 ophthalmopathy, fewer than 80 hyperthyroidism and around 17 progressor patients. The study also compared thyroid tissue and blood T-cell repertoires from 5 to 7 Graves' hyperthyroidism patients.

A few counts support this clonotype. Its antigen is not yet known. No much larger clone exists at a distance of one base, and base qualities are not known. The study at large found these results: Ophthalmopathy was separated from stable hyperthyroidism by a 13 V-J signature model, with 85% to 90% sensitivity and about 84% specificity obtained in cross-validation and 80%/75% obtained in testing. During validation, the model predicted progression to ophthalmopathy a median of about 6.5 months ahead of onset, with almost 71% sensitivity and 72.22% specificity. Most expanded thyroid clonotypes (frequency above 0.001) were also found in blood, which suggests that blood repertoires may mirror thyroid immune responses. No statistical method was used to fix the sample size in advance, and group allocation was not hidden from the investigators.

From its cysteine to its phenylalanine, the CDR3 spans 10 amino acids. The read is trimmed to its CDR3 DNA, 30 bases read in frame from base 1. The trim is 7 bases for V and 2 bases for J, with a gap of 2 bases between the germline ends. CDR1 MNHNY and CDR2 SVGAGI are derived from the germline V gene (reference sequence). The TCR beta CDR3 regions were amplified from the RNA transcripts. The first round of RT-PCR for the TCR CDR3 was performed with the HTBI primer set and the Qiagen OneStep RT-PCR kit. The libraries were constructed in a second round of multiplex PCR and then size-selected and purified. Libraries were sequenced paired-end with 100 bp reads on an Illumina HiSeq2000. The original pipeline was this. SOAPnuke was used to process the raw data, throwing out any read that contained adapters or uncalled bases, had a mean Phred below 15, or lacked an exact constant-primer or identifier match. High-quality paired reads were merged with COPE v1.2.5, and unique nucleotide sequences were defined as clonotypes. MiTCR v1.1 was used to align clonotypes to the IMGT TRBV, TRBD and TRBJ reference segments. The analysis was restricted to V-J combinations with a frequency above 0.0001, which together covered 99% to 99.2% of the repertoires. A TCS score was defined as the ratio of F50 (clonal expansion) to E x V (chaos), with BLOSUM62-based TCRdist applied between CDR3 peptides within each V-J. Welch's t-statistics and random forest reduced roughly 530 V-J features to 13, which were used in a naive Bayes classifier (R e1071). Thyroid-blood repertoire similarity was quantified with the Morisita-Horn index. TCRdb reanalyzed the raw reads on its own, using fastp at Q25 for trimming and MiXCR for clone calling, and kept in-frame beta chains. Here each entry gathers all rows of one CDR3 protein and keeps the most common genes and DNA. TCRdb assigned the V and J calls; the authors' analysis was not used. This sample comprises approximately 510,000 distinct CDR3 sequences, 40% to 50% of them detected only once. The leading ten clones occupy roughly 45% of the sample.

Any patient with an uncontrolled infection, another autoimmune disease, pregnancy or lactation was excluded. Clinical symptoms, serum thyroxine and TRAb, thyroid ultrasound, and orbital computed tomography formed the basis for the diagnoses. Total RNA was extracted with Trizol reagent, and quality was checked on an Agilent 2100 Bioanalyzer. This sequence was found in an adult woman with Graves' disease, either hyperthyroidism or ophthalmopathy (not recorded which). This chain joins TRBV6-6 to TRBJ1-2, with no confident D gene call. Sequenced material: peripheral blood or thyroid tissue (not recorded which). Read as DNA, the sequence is TGTGCCAGCAACAACTATGGCTACACCTTC. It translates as CASNNYGYTF.